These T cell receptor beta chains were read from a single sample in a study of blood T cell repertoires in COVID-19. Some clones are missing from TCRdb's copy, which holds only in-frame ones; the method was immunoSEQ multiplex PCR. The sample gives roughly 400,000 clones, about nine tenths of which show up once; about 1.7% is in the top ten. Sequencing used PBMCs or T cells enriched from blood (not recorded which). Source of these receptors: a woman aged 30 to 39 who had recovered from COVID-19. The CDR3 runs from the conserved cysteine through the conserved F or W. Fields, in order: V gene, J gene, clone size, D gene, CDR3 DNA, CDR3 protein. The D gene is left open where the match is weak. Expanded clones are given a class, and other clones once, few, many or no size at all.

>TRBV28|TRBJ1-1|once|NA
TGTGCCAGCAGTTCCCTCTCACGGGGATTGAACACTGAAGCTTTCTTT
CASSSLSRGLNTEAFF
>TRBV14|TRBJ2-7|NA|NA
TGTGCCAGCAGCCAGATCCTACAGGACGAGCAGTACTTC
CASSQILQDEQYF
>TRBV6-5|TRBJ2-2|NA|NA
TGTGCCAGCAAGCACGGGGAGCTGTTTTTT
CASKHGELFF
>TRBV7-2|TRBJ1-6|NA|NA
TGTGCCAGCAGCCTCACGGGGGGTCCCGATTCACCCCTCCACTTT
CASSLTGGPDSPLHF
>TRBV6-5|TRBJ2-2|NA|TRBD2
TGTGCCAGCAGTCCCCCTAGCGGTAACACCGGGGAGCTGTTTTTT
CASSPPSGNTGELFF
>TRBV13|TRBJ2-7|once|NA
TGTGCCAGCAGCTTTGGCGGGAAAACGTACGAGCAGTACTTC
CASSFGGKTYEQYF
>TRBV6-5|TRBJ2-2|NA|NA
TGTGCCAGCAGTCGGGGACATTTCACCGGGGAGCTGTTTTTT
CASSRGHFTGELFF
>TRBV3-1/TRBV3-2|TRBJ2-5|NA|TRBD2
TGTGCCAGCAGCCAAGGGCTTTGGACTAGCGGGGGGGAAGAGACCCAGTACTTC
CASSQGLWTSGGEETQYF
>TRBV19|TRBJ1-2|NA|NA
TGTGCCAGTAGTATAGGACAGACAAACTATGGCTACACCTTC
CASSIGQTNYGYTF
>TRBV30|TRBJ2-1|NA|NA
TGTGCCTGGACAGAAACCTACAATGAGCAGTTCTTC
CAWTETYNEQFF
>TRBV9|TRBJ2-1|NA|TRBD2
TGTGCCAGCAGCTTTACTAGCGGGGATTACAATGAGCAGTTCTTC
CASSFTSGDYNEQFF
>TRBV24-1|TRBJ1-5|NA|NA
TGTGCCACCTCGGGGGGGAATCAGCCCCAGCATTTT
CATSGGNQPQHF
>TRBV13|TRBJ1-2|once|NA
TGTGCCAGCAGCTCGGGACGGGAGTATGGCTACACCTTC
CASSSGREYGYTF
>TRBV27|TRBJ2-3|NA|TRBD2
TGTGCCAGCAGTCACTCACTAGCGCCTAGCACAGATACGCAGTATTTT
CASSHSLAPSTDTQYF
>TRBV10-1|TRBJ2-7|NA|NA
TGCGCCAGCAGTGAGTCAGTGACAGGACGTAACGAGCAGTACTTC
CASSESVTGRNEQYF
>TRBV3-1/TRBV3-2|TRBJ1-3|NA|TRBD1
TGTGCCAGGGTGGGACAGAGCTCTGGAAACACCATATATTTT
CARVGQSSGNTIYF
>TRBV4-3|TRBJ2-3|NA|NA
TGCGCCAGCAGCCAAGAAGCGTCCGCAGATACGCAGTATTTT
CASSQEASADTQYF
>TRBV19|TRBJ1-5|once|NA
TGTGCCAGTAGGGTCTCGGGGTATAGCAATCAGCCCCAGCATTTT
CASRVSGYSNQPQHF
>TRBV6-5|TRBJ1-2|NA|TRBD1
TGTGCCAGCTTAGAGGGGACAGCGTATAACTATGGCTACACCTTC
CASLEGTAYNYGYTF
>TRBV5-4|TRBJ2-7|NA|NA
TGTGCCAGCAGCTCCCTGCGGACAACTCTCTCCTACGAGCAGTACTTC
CASSSLRTTLSYEQYF
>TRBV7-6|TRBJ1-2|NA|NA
TGTGCCAGCAGCCCGGACAGCTCCCGCGGCTATGGCTACACCTTC
CASSPDSSRGYGYTF
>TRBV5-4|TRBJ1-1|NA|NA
TGTGCCAGCAGCTATCTGTCGGGCGGGCAATACACTGAAGCTTTCTTT
CASSYLSGGQYTEAFF
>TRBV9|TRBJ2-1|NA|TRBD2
TGTGCCAGCAGCCCGCGGGACTACCCCAATGAGCAGTTCTTC
CASSPRDYPNEQFF
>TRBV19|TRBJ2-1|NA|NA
TGTGCCAGTAGCATCCAGGGGTGGGGTGAGCAGTTCTTC
CASSIQGWGEQFF
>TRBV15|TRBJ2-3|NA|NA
TGTGCCACCAGCAGCTTTAGAGACTCAGATACGCAGTATTTT
CATSSFRDSDTQYF
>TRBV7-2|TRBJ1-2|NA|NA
TGTGCCAGCAGCTTAGTTGGCGGCAGCTTATATGGTGGCTACACCTTC
CASSLVGGSLYGGYTF
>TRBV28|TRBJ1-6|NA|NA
TGTGCCAGCAGTCCCCGTGCGGGGAGTACTTCACCCCTCCACTTT
CASSPRAGSTSPLHF
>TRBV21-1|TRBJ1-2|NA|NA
TGTGCCAGCAGCAAAAAGGGTCCTGGCTCTGGGACAGGGACCAACTATGGCTACACCTTC
CASSKKGPGSGTGTNYGYTF
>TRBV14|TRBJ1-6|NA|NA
TGTGCCAGCAGCCAAGTCTCCTCCTATAATTCACCCCTCCACTTT
CASSQVSSYNSPLHF
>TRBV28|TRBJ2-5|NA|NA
TGTGCCAGCAGTTTATCCGGAGGTCCTCAAGAGACCCAGTACTTC
CASSLSGGPQETQYF
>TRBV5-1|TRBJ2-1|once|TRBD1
TGCGCCAGCACCACCGGGACAGGGGCCTACAATGAGCAGTTCTTC
CASTTGTGAYNEQFF
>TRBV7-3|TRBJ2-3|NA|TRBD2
TGTGCCAGCAGCTCTAGCGGGGGGGCGGATACGCAGTATTTT
CASSSSGGADTQYF